The source of this TCR beta chain is a study of shared clonotypes between healthy human individuals. Turning to the study itself: Serving as donors were a couple of women and a few men, whose ages spanned 18 to 49.

Looked up from germline, CDR1 is GTSNPN and CDR2 is SVGIG (reference sequence). This CDR3 contains 12 residues. V was pared by 4 bases and J by 7 bases, with 8 bases between. Deep level was the assay's run setting. It was on ten immunoSEQ deep assay plates that unsorted PBMC DNA was sequenced. Per the original data handling: For the immunoSEQ data, sequences were junction-only without quality scores, so filtering differed. TCRdb's copy holds only in-frame clones and misses some; the assay was immunoSEQ multiplex PCR. V and J calls and clone size are those listed in that table; D and trimming were worked out from the DNA. The data contain around 440,000 clones, 60% to 80% of them singletons.

This TCR was recovered from a woman aged 40-49 years in good health. Some clones in this sample may be carry-over from other donors' samples. The chain carries TRBV30 and TRBJ1-6, with a possible D match to TRBD1 (6 bases). Source material: PBMCs. The CDR3 loop is CAWNRDNSPLHF. The CDR3, as DNA: TGTGCCTGGAACAGGGACAATTCACCCCTCCACTTT.